Listed below are T cell receptor beta chains from one sample, sequenced in a study of blood T cell repertoires in COVID-19. Some clones are missing from TCRdb's copy, which holds only in-frame ones; the method was immunoSEQ multiplex PCR. Among about 240,000 clones listed, about four fifths were seen once. The sample was peripheral blood. These receptor sequences come from a woman younger than 35 with acute or convalescent COVID-19. CDR3s include the opening cysteine and the closing phenylalanine or tryptophan. A D gene is named only where the DNA matches it firmly. Size is stated for part of the rows, as once, few or many counts, or as a class when the clone is expanded.

j_gene	d_gene	abundance	v_gene	CDR3aa	CDR3nt
TRBJ2-5	TRBD2	NA	TRBV14	CASSHSSGIGETQYF	TGTGCCAGCAGCCACTCTAGCGGGATTGGAGAGACCCAGTACTTC
TRBJ2-7	TRBD2	NA	TRBV4-3	CASSQDSGLAGGEQYF	TGCGCCAGCAGCCAAGATTCGGGACTAGCGGGAGGCGAGCAGTACTTC
TRBJ2-7	NA	NA	TRBV19	CASSIRDSYEQYF	TGTGCCAGTAGTATCCGGGACTCCTACGAGCAGTACTTC
TRBJ1-2	TRBD1	NA	TRBV7-2	CASSLVGTGGHGYTF	TGTGCCAGCAGCTTAGTTGGGACAGGGGGCCATGGCTACACCTTC
TRBJ2-4	TRBD1	NA	TRBV13	CASSQGGQGVKNIQYF	TGTGCCAGCAGCCAAGGGGGACAGGGGGTCAAAAACATTCAGTACTTC
TRBJ2-3	TRBD2	NA	TRBV5-1	CASSHPGGKDTQYF	TGCGCCAGCAGTCACCCGGGGGGGAAAGATACGCAGTATTTT
TRBJ1-6	NA	NA	TRBV6-5	CASSYHQKYNSPLHF	TGTGCCAGCAGTTACCACCAGAAATATAATTCACCCCTCCACTTT
TRBJ2-2	TRBD2	NA	TRBV5-4	CASSSLAEATGELFF	TGTGCCAGCAGCTCCCTAGCGGAAGCAACCGGGGAGCTGTTTTTT
TRBJ1-2	NA	many	TRBV2	CASSAQVRPNYGYTF	TGTGCCAGCAGCGCCCAGGTTAGACCTAACTATGGCTACACCTTC
TRBJ2-1	TRBD1	NA	TRBV19	CASSLEQGSYHEQFF	TGTGCCAGTAGTCTTGAACAGGGGTCCTACCATGAGCAGTTCTTC
TRBJ2-2	NA	NA	TRBV18	CASSPPGTSSTGELFF	TGTGCCAGCTCACCCCCGGGCACTAGCTCCACCGGGGAGCTGTTTTTT
TRBJ1-2	NA	NA	TRBV28	CASSFSAGIIYGYTF	TGTGCCAGCAGTTTTAGTGCAGGGATCATCTATGGCTACACCTTC